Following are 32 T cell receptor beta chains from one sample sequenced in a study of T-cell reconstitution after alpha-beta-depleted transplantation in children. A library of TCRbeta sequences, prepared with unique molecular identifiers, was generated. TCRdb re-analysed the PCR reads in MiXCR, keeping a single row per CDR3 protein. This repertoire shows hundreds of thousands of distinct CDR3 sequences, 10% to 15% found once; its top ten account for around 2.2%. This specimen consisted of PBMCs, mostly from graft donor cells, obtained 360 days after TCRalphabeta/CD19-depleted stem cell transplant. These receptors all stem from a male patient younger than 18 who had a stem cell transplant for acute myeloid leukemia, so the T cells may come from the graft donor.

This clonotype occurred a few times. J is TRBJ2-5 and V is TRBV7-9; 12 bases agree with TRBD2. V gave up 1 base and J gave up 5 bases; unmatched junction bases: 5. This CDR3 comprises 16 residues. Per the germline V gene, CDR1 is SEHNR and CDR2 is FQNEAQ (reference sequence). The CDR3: CASSLGLAGEEETQYF. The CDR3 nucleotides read TGTGCCAGCAGCTTAGGACTAGCGGGAGAGGAGGAGACCCAGTACTTC.

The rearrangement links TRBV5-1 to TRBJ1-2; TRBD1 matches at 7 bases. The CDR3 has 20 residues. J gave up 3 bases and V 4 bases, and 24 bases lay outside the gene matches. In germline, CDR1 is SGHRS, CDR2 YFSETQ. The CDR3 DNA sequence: TGCGCCAGCAGCGATTACCAAACCAGGGGGAATGTAGGAAGAGACTATGGCTACACCTTC. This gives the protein CASSDYQTRGNVGRDYGYTF.

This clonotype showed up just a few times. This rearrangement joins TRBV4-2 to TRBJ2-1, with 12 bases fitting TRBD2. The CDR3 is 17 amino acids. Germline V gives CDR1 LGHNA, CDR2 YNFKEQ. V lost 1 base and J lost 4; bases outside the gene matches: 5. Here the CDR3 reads CASSQVLAGGWYNEQFF. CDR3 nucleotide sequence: TGTGCCAGCAGCCAAGTACTAGCGGGAGGATGGTACAATGAGCAGTTCTTC.

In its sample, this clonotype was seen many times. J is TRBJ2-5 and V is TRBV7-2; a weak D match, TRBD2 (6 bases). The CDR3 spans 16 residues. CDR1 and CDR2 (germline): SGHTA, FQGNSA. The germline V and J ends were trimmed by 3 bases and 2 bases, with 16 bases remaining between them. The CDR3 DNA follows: TGTGCCAGCAGCTTTAACAATCCGGGAGTTCAAGAGACCCAGTACTTC. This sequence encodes CASSFNNPGVQETQYF.

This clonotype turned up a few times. This CDR3 reads CASSLSQGNEQYF. In nucleotides, the CDR3 is TGTGCCAGCAGTTTATCCCAGGGGAACGAGCAGTACTTC. The chain is built from TRBV12-3 or TRBV12-4 and TRBJ2-7; D might be TRBD1 (6 bases). The germline V and J ends were trimmed by 2 bases and 5 bases, with 10 bases remaining between them. This CDR3 has 13 residues.

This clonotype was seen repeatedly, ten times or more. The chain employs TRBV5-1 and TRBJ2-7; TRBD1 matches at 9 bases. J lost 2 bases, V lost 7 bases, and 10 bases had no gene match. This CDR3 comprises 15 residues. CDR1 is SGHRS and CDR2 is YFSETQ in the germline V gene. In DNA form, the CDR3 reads TGCGCCAGCTACCCCGGCGGACAGGGGACCTACGAGCAGTACTTC. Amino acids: CASYPGGQGTYEQYF. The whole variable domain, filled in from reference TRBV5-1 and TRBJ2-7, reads KAGVTQTPRYLIKTRGQQVTLSCSPISGHRSVSWYQQTPGQGLQFLFEYFSETQRNKGNFPGRFSGRQFSNSRSEMNVSTLELGDSALYLCASYPGGQGTYEQYFGPGTRLTVT.

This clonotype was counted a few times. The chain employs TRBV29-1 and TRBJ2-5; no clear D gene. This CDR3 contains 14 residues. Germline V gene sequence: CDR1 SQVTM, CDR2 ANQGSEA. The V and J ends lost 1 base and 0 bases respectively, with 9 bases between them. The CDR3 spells CSVEGSGDQETQYF. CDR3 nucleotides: TGCAGCGTTGAAGGGTCCGGAGACCAAGAGACCCAGTACTTC.

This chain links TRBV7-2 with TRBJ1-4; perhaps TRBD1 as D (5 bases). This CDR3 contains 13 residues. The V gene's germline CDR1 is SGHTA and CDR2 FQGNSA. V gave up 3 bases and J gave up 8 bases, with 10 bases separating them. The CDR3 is CASSFQGYEKLFF. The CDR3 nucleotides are TGTGCCAGCAGCTTTCAGGGATACGAAAAACTGTTTTTT. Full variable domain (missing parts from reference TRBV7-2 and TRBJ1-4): GAGVSQSPSNKVTEKGKDVELRCDPISGHTALYWYRQSLGQGLEFLIYFQGNSAPDKSGLPSDRFSAERTGGSVSTLTIQRTQQEDSAVYLCASSFQGYEKLFFGSGTQLSVL.

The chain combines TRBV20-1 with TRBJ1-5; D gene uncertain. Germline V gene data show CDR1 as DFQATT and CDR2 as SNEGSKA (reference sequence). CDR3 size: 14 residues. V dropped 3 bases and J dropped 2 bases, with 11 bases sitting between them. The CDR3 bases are TGCAGTGCTAGCGAGGGTTCCGGCAATCAGCCCCAGCATTTT. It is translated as CSASEGSGNQPQHF.

CDR3 amino acids: CASSQHVPPSDRGEGKLFF. For the CDR3, the DNA is TGTGCCAGCAGCCAGCATGTTCCTCCTTCCGACAGGGGAGAGGGAAAACTGTTTTTT. This chain links TRBV3-1 with TRBJ1-4; TRBD1 agrees at 8 bases. CDR3 size: 19 residues. CDR1 and CDR2 (germline): LGHDT, YNNKEL (reference sequence). Trimming took 3 bases from V and 10 from J; bases not matched to a gene: 22.

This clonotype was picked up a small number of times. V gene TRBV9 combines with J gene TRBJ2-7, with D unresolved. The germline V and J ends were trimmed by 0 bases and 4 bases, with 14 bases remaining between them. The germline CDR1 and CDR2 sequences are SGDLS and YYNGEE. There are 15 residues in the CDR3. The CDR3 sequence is CASSVEESPPYEQYF. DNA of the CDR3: TGTGCCAGCAGCGTAGAGGAGAGCCCCCCGTACGAGCAGTACTTC.

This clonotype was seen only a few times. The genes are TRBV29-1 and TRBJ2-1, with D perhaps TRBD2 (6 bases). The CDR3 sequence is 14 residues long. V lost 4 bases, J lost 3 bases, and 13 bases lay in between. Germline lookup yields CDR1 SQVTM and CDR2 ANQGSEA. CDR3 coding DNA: TGCAGCGTTGGGAAAAGCGGGTTCTACAATGAGCAGTTCTTC. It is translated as CSVGKSGFYNEQFF.

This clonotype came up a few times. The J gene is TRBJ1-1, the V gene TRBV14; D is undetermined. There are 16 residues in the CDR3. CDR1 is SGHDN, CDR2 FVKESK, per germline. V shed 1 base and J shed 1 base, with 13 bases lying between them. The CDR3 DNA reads TGTGCCAGCAGCCAAGCGTTGGGAGGGAGGAACACTGAAGCTTTCTTT. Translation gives CASSQALGGRNTEAFF.

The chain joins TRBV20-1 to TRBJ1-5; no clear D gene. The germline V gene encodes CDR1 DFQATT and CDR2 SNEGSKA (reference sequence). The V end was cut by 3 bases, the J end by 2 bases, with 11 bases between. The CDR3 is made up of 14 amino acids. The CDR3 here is CSARPPMGNQPQHF. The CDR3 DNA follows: TGCAGTGCTAGGCCCCCCATGGGCAATCAGCCCCAGCATTTT.

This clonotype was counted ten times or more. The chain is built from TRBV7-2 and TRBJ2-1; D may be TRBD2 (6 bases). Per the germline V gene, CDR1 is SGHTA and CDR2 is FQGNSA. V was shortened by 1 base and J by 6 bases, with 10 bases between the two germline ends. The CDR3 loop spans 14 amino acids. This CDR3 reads CASSLVREPNEQFF. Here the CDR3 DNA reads TGTGCCAGCAGCTTAGTTCGGGAGCCCAATGAGCAGTTCTTC. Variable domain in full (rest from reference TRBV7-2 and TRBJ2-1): GAGVSQSPSNKVTEKGKDVELRCDPISGHTALYWYRQSLGQGLEFLIYFQGNSAPDKSGLPSDRFSAERTGGSVSTLTIQRTQQEDSAVYLCASSLVREPNEQFFGPGTRLTVL.

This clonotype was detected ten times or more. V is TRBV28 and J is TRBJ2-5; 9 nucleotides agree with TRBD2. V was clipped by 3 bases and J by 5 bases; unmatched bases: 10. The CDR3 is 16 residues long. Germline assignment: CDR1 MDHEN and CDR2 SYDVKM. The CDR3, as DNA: TGTGCCAGCAGTTTGTATAGCGGGAGTCTCAAGGAGACCCAGTACTTC. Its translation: CASSLYSGSLKETQYF.

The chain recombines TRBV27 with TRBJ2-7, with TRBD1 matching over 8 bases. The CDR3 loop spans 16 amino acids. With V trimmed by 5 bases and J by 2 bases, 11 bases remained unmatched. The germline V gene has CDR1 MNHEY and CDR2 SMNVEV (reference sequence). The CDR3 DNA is TGTGCCAGCAGTCTCTCCGGGACAGGCCTGACCTACGAGCAGTACTTC. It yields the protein CASSLSGTGLTYEQYF.

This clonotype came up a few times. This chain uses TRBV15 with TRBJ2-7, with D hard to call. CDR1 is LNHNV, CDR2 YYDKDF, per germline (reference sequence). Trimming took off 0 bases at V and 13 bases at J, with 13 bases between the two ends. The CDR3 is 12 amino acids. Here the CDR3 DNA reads TGTGCCACCAGCAGAGAACCGCGGTTAATCTACTTC. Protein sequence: CATSREPRLIYF.

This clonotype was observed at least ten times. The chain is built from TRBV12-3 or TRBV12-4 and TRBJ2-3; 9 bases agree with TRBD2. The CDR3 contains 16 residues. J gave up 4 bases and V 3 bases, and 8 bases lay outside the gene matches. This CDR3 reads CASSFWAGGPADTQYF. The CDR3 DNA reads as TGTGCCAGCAGTTTCTGGGCGGGAGGGCCGGCAGATACGCAGTATTTT.

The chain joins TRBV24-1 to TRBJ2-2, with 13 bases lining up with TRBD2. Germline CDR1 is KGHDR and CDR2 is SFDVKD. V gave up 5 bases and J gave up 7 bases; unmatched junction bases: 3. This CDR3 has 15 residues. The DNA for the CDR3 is TGTGCCACCAGTGGACTAGCGGGAGGACTCGGGGAGCTGTTTTTT. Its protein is CATSGLAGGLGELFF.

The CDR3: CASSYDTPADTQYF. CDR3 nucleotide sequence: TGTGCCAGCAGTTACGACACCCCAGCGGATACGCAGTATTTT. The chain joins TRBV12-3 or TRBV12-4 to TRBJ2-3, with D unclear. Trimming cost V 4 bases and J 6 bases, with 14 bases left between them. The CDR3 totals 14 residues.

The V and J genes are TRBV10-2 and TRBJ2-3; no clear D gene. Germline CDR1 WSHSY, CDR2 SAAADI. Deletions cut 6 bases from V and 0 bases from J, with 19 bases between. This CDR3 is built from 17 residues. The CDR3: CASRGLMGPTSTDTQYF. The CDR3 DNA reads TGCGCCAGCAGGGGCCTGATGGGCCCAACTAGCACAGATACGCAGTATTTT.

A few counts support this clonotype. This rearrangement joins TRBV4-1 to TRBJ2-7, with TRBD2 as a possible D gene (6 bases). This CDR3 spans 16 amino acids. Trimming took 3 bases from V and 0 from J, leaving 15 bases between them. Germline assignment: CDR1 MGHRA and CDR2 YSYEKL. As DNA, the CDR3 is TGCGCCAGCAGCCACCATACCGGGAGAAGCTCCTACGAGCAGTACTTC. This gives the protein CASSHHTGRSSYEQYF.

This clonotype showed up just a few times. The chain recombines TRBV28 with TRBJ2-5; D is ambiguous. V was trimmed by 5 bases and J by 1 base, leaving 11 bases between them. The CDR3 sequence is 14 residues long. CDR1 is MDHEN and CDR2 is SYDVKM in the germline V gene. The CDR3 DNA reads TGTGCCAGCAGTCTGCTGGTAGGCCAAGAGACCCAGTACTTC. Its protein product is CASSLLVGQETQYF.

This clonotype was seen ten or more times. As DNA, the CDR3 is TGTGCCAGCAGCCTTAAAGGGGTCTTCTTTAGCAATCAGCCCCAGCATTTT. Residues: CASSLKGVFFSNQPQHF. The gene calls are TRBV28 and TRBJ1-5; a possible D gene is TRBD1 (5 bases). This CDR3 contains 17 residues. V was shortened by 6 bases and J by 0 bases, with 18 bases between the two germline ends. The V gene's germline CDR1 is MDHEN and CDR2 SYDVKM.

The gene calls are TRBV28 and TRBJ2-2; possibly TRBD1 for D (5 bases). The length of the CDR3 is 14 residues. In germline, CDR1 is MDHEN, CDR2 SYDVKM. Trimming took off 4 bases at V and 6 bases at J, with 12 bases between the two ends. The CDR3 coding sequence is TGTGCCAGCAGTTCTCCAGGGTACGCCGGGGAGCTGTTTTTT. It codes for CASSSPGYAGELFF. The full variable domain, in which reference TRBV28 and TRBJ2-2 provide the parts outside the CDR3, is DVKVTQSSRYLVKRTGEKVFLECVQDMDHENMFWYRQDPGLGLRLIYFSYDVKMKEKGDIPEGYSVSREKKERFSLILESASTNQTSMYLCASSSPGYAGELFFGEGSRLTVL.

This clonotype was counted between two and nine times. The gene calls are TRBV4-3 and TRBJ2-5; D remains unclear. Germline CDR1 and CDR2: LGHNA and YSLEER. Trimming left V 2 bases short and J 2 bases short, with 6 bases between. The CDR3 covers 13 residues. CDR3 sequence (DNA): TGCGCCAGCAGCCAAATGGCTCAAGAGACCCAGTACTTC. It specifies CASSQMAQETQYF.

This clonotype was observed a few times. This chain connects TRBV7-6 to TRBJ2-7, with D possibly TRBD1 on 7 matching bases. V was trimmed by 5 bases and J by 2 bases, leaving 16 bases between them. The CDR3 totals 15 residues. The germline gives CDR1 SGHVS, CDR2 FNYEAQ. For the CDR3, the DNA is TGTGCCAGCAGCATGAGGGGGGACAGTCCCTACGAGCAGTACTTC. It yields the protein CASSMRGDSPYEQYF. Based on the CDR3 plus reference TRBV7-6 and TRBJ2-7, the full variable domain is GAGVSQSPRYKVTKRGQDVALRCDPISGHVSLYWYRQALGQGPEFLTYFNYEAQQDKSGLPNDRFSAERPEGSISTLTIQRTEQRDSAMYRCASSMRGDSPYEQYFGPGTRLTVT.

The chain's CDR3 is CASSQGAGRSSYNEQFF. CDR3 bases: TGTGCCAGCAGCCAAGGGGCTGGACGGAGCTCCTACAATGAGCAGTTCTTC. This chain uses TRBV6-1 with TRBJ2-1; perhaps TRBD1 as D (5 bases). V lost 6 bases, J lost 0 bases, and 18 bases lay in between. This CDR3 has 17 amino acids. Germline V gives CDR1 MNHNS, CDR2 SASEGT.

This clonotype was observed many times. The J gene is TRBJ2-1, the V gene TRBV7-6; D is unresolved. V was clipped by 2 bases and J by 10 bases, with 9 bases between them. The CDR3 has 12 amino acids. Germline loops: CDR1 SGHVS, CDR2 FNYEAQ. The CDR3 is CASSLKGREQFF. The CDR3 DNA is TGTGCCAGCAGCTTAAAGGGCAGGGAGCAGTTCTTC.

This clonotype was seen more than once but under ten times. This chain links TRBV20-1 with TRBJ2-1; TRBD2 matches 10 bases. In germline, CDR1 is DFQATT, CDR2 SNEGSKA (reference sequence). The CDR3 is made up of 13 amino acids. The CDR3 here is CTVSGRASNEQFF. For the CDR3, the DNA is TGCACCGTGAGCGGGAGGGCCTCCAATGAGCAGTTCTTC.

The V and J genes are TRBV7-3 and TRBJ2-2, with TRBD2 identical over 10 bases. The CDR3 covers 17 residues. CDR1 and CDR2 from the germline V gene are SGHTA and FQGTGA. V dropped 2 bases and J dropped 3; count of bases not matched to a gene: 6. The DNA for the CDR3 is TGTGCCAGCAGCTTACAGGGGACTAGCGTCTACACCGGGGAGCTGTTTTTT. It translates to CASSLQGTSVYTGELFF. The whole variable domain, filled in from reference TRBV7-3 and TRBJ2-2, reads GAGVSQTPSNKVTEKGKYVELRCDPISGHTALYWYRQSLGQGPEFLIYFQGTGAADDSGLPNDRFFAVRPEGSVSTLKIQRTERGDSAVYLCASSLQGTSVYTGELFFGEGSRLTVL.